The 26 T cell receptor beta chains presented below share a single source sample, sequenced in a study of blood T cell repertoires in COVID-19. Measured with immunoSEQ multiplex PCR; TCRdb has only the in-frame clones, and not every one. This sample carries about 260,000 clones, about 90% of them seen once, and the ten largest clones take about 10%. The specimen was peripheral blood. Receptor source: a woman aged 30 to 39 with COVID-19, enrolled during active disease.

CDR3 in amino acids: CAWSEEGVVEKLFF. The CDR3 DNA sequence: TGTGCCTGGAGTGAGGAAGGGGTGGTTGAAAAACTGTTTTTT. The chain recombines TRBV30 with TRBJ1-4; tentatively, D is TRBD1 (5 bases). This CDR3 is built from 14 residues. The V end lost 1 base, the J end lost 7 bases, and 13 bases lay between the germline ends. Germline values: CDR1 GTSNPN, CDR2 SVGIG (reference sequence).

This chain joins TRBV29-1 and TRBJ2-1; TRBD2 might be the D (6 bases). The CDR3 covers 14 residues. V was pared by 2 bases and J by 8 bases, with 16 bases between. From germline, CDR1 is SQVTM and CDR2 ANQGSEA. This CDR3 reads CSVERGVGVDEQFF. The CDR3, as DNA: TGCAGCGTTGAACGCGGGGTAGGGGTAGATGAGCAGTTCTTC.

V gene TRBV10-1 combines with J gene TRBJ2-2; 7 nucleotides align to TRBD1. Germline-derived CDR1 and CDR2 are WNHNN and SYGVQD (reference sequence). This CDR3 region has 17 residues. V lost 0 bases and J lost 3; bases outside the gene matches: 7. The CDR3 sequence: CASSESLTGVDTGELFF. The CDR3 DNA sequence: TGCGCCAGCAGTGAGTCCCTTACAGGGGTCGACACCGGGGAGCTGTTTTTT.

The rearrangement uses TRBV30 and TRBJ1-6, with D perhaps matching TRBD1 (6 bases). V was clipped by 2 bases and J by 3 bases, with 11 bases between them. Germline V gives CDR1 GTSNPN, CDR2 SVGIG (reference sequence). The CDR3 is made up of 15 amino acids. CDR3: CAWSTRGFYNSPLHF. The CDR3 region has the DNA TGTGCCTGGAGTACCAGGGGATTCTATAATTCACCCCTCCACTTT.

This clone occurred once. V is TRBV10-2 and J is TRBJ1-6; 9 bases are a match to TRBD1. This CDR3 has 13 residues. Germline V gene sequence: CDR1 WSHSY, CDR2 SAAADI. V trimming: 8 bases; J trimming: 7 bases; junction bases outside the gene matches: 3. CDR3 in DNA: TGCGCCAGCTCGGACAGGGGAAATTCACCCCTCCACTTT. This translates into CASSDRGNSPLHF.

The chain recombines TRBV6-5 with TRBJ2-5; D is undetermined. CDR3 size: 15 residues. Germline assignment: CDR1 MNHEY and CDR2 SVGAGI. Trimming took 2 bases from V and 5 from J, leaving 15 bases between them. As DNA, the CDR3 is TGTGCCAGCAGTTACGACAATACCCGCCGGGAGACCCAGTACTTC. It specifies CASSYDNTRRETQYF.

The chain has TRBV6-4 and TRBJ2-7; a possible D gene is TRBD2 (6 bases). Looked up from germline, CDR1 is MRHNA and CDR2 is SNTAGT. The CDR3 is 14 residues long. Trimming pared 0 bases from V and 5 bases from J, leaving 11 bases between. The CDR3 bases are TGTGCCAGCAGTGACTCTCTAGCGAGGAACGAGCAGTACTTC. This sequence encodes CASSDSLARNEQYF.

The table lists this clone with a few counts. This rearrangement joins TRBV6-6 to TRBJ2-4; the D gene is possibly TRBD2 (6 bases). CDR3 length equals 14 residues. V lost 6 bases, J lost 4 bases, and 13 bases lay in between. Germline CDR1 is MNHNY and CDR2 is SVGAGI (reference sequence). The CDR3 reads CASRSGVLKNIQYF. The CDR3 DNA reads TGTGCCAGCAGGTCGGGGGTTTTAAAAAACATTCAGTACTTC.

V and J are TRBV9 and TRBJ2-7, with TRBD2 matching over 12 bases. The CDR3 spans 18 residues. From germline, CDR1 is SGDLS and CDR2 YYNGEE. The junction had 12 bases not matched to a gene; V was cut back by 4 bases and J by 1 base. CDR3 region: CASSSGLAGPGGSYEQYF. In nucleotides, the CDR3 is TGTGCCAGCAGCTCGGGACTAGCGGGCCCGGGGGGGTCCTACGAGCAGTACTTC.

The CDR3 nucleotides are TGTGCCAGCACCGTACGACAGGGTGGCGGAAACACCATATATTTT. This codes for CASTVRQGGGNTIYF. The chain is built from TRBV21-1 and TRBJ1-3; TRBD1, the table's D call, lacks a check against the DNA. TRBV21-1 is tagged as a pseudogene. CDR3 length: 15 amino acids.

The CDR3 here is CASRRGQQPQHF. CDR3 nucleotides: TGTGCCAGCAGAAGGGGGCAGCAGCCCCAGCATTTT. This sequence joins TRBV28 and TRBJ1-5; TRBD1 matches 7 bases. Germline V gene lookup returns CDR1 MDHEN and CDR2 SYDVKM. V lost 6 bases and J lost 7; bases outside the gene matches: 3. The CDR3 covers 12 residues.

This clone has a single count. The chain recombines TRBV28 with TRBJ1-6; D is uncertain. Trimming left V 6 bases short and J 6 bases short, with 12 bases between. Looked up from germline, CDR1 is MDHEN and CDR2 is SYDVKM. The CDR3 runs 14 residues. The CDR3 DNA is TGTGCCAGCAGCCTAACCCCAACTAATTCACCCCTCCACTTT. It yields the protein CASSLTPTNSPLHF.

The chain recombines TRBV21-1 with TRBJ1-1; the table assigns TRBD1, which was not confirmed against the DNA. TRBV21-1 is shown as a pseudogene. The CDR3 is 16 amino acids. DNA for the CDR3: TGTGCCAGCAGCAAAAAGGGGGACAGGGGGCGATCTGAAGCTTTCTTT. It codes for CASSKKGDRGRSEAFF.

V is TRBV28 and J is TRBJ1-6, with TRBD1 matching over 10 bases. The trim removed 5 bases at V and 5 bases at J, leaving 6 bases unmatched. Germline-derived CDR1 and CDR2 are MDHEN and SYDVKM. This CDR3 has 16 amino acids. CDR3 region: CASSPRQGANNSPLHF. CDR3 DNA: TGTGCCAGCAGTCCCCGACAGGGGGCGAATAATTCACCCCTCCACTTT. Supplemented by reference TRBV28 and TRBJ1-6, the full variable domain reads DVKVTQSSRYLVKRTGEKVFLECVQDMDHENMFWYRQDPGLGLRLIYFSYDVKMKEKGDIPEGYSVSREKKERFSLILESASTNQTSMYLCASSPRQGANNSPLHFGNGTRLTVT.

V usage is TRBV7-9 and J usage is TRBJ2-2; no clear D. The V gene's germline CDR1 is SEHNR and CDR2 FQNEAQ (reference sequence). Trimming cost V 5 bases and J 3 bases, with 4 bases left between them. There are 12 residues in the CDR3. The CDR3 spells CASSPDTGELFF. CDR3 DNA sequence: TGTGCCAGCAGCCCCGACACCGGGGAGCTGTTTTTT.

The chain recombines TRBV4-3 with TRBJ1-2, with TRBD1 as a possible D gene (6 bases). Deletions cut 0 bases from V and 2 bases from J, with 10 bases between. CDR3 length equals 15 residues. Germline V gene sequence: CDR1 LGHNA, CDR2 YSLEER. The DNA of the CDR3 is TGCGCCAGCAGCCAAGATGTCCAGGGGAACTATGGCTACACCTTC. Residues: CASSQDVQGNYGYTF.

This clone was seen once. The chain has TRBV20-1 and TRBJ2-7, with D possibly TRBD2 on 5 matching bases. The CDR3 spans 11 residues. V gave up 4 bases and J gave up 7 bases, with 11 bases separating them. Germline CDR1 reads DFQATT; CDR2 reads SNEGSKA (reference sequence). CDR3 loop: CSAKPSGEQYF. For the CDR3, the DNA is TGCAGTGCTAAACCCTCGGGAGAGCAGTACTTC.

The chain couples TRBV5-1 to TRBJ1-1; D remains ambiguous. The CDR3 spans 15 residues. V was pared by 4 bases and J by 0 bases, with 13 bases between. The V gene's germline CDR1 is SGHRS and CDR2 YFSETQ. CDR3 sequence reads: CASSLRTGMNTEAFF. The CDR3 DNA reads as TGCGCCAGCAGCCTCCGGACGGGAATGAACACTGAAGCTTTCTTT.

The chain employs TRBV5-4 and TRBJ1-2, with D perhaps matching TRBD1 (5 bases). CDR3 length: 14 residues. Trimming cost V 4 bases and J 2 bases, with 12 bases left between them. Germline values: CDR1 SGHNT, CDR2 YYREEE (reference sequence). CDR3 sequence (DNA): TGTGCCAGCAGCCCGGAGACAGTAAACTATGGCTACACCTTC. Translated: CASSPETVNYGYTF.

The chain links TRBV29-1 to TRBJ2-6; possible D gene TRBD2, 6 bases. The germline gives CDR1 SQVTM, CDR2 ANQGSEA. This CDR3 has 15 amino acids. V gave up 5 bases and J gave up 0 bases, with 11 bases separating them. The CDR3 DNA reads as TGCAGCGTTCGGGGGTCCTTCTCTGGGGCCAACGTCCTGACTTTC. Residues: CSVRGSFSGANVLTF.

This chain links TRBV3-1 (or the pseudogene TRBV3-2) with TRBJ1-2; D perhaps matches TRBD1 (5 bases). Germline CDR1 reads LGHDT; CDR2 reads YNNKEL (reference sequence). V was pared by 0 bases and J by 8 bases, with 7 bases between. The CDR3 has 12 residues. In DNA, the CDR3 is TGTGCCAGCAGCCAAGATTGGGGCGGCTACACCTTC. Encoded protein: CASSQDWGGYTF.

CDR3 coding DNA: TGCGCCAGCAGCTTGGGAGTTCAAGAGACCCAGTACTTC. It is translated as CASSLGVQETQYF. This sequence joins TRBV5-1 and TRBJ2-5, with no clear D. V shed 0 bases and J shed 2 bases, with 5 bases lying between them. The CDR3 runs to 13 residues. Per germline, CDR1 SGHRS and CDR2 YFSETQ. Looking up the rest from reference TRBV5-1 and TRBJ2-5 gives the full variable domain: KAGVTQTPRYLIKTRGQQVTLSCSPISGHRSVSWYQQTPGQGLQFLFEYFSETQRNKGNFPGRFSGRQFSNSRSEMNVSTLELGDSALYLCASSLGVQETQYFGPGTRLLVL.

The V gene is TRBV5-1, the J gene TRBJ2-3; D is ambiguous. This CDR3 region has 15 residues. Trimming removed 0 bases at V and 4 bases at J, with 12 bases between. CDR1 SGHRS and CDR2 YFSETQ come from the germline V gene. The CDR3, as DNA: TGCGCCAGCAGCTTGGGTCTTAGAACGGCAGATACGCAGTATTTT. It is translated as CASSLGLRTADTQYF.

The chain links TRBV7-2 to TRBJ2-7; TRBD2 is a possible D gene (6 bases). This CDR3 is built from 14 residues. Germline loops: CDR1 SGHTA, CDR2 FQGNSA. The V end was cut by 4 bases, the J end by 2 bases, with 12 bases between. CDR3 bases: TGTGCCAGCAGCTACGGGACTCACACCTACGAGCAGTACTTC. As protein: CASSYGTHTYEQYF. The complete variable domain, with remaining parts taken from reference TRBV7-2 and TRBJ2-7, reads GAGVSQSPSNKVTEKGKDVELRCDPISGHTALYWYRQSLGQGLEFLIYFQGNSAPDKSGLPSDRFSAERTGGSVSTLTIQRTQQEDSAVYLCASSYGTHTYEQYFGPGTRLTVT.

CDR3 amino acids: CASSPRTATNEKLFF. DNA of the CDR3: TGTGCCAGCAGCCCGCGGACAGCCACTAATGAAAAACTGTTTTTT. The chain is built from TRBV11-1 and TRBJ1-4; maybe TRBD1 (6 bases). CDR3 length: 15 amino acids. Trimming shortened V by 5 bases and J by 2 bases, and 12 bases separated the two germline ends. Per germline, CDR1 SGHAT and CDR2 FQDESV (reference sequence).

The rearrangement uses TRBV7-2 and TRBJ1-1; 8 bases line up with TRBD1. Germline V gives CDR1 SGHTA, CDR2 FQGNSA. The CDR3 is made up of 17 amino acids. The trim removed 1 base at V and 0 bases at J, leaving 7 bases unmatched. In nucleotides, the CDR3 is TGTGCCAGCAGCTTAGGTTTACAGGGGGACATGAACACTGAAGCTTTCTTT. It codes for CASSLGLQGDMNTEAFF.